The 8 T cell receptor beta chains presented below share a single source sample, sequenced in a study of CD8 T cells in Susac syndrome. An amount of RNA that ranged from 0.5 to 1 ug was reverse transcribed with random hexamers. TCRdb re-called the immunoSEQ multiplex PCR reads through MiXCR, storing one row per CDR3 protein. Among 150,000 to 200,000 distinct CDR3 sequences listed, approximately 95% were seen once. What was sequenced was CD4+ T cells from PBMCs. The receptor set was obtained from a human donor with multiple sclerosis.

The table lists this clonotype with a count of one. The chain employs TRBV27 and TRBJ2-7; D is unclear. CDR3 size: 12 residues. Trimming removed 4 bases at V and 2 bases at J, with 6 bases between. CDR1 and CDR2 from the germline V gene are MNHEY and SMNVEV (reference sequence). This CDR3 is CASSSNPYEQYF. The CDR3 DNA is TGTGCCAGCAGTTCTAACCCCTACGAGCAGTACTTC.

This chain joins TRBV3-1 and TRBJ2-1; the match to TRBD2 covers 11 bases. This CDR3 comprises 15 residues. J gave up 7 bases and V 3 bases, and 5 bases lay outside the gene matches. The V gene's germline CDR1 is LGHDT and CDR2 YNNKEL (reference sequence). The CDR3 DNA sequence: TGTGCCAGCAGCCAGACTAGCGGGATACCTAATGAGCAGTTCTTC. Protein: CASSQTSGIPNEQFF.

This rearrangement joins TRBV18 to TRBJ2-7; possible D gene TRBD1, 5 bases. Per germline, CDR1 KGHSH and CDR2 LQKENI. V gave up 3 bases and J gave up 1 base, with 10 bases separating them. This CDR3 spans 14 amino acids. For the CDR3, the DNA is TGTGCCAGCTCACCCACTGACAGTTCCTACGAGCAGTACTTC. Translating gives CASSPTDSSYEQYF.

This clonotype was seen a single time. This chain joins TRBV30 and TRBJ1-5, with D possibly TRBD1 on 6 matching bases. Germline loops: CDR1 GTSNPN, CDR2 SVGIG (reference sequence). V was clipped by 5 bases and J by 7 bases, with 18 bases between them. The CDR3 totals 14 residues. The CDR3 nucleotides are TGTGCCTGGGCCGGACAACAGGGAAGGCAGCCCCAGCATTTT. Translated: CAWAGQQGRQPQHF.

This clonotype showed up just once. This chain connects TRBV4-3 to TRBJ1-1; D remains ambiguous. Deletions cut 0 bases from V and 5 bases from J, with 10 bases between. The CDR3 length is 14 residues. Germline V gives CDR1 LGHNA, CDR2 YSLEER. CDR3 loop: CASSQEDGRTEAFF. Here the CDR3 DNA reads TGCGCCAGCAGCCAAGAGGACGGGCGGACTGAAGCTTTCTTT.

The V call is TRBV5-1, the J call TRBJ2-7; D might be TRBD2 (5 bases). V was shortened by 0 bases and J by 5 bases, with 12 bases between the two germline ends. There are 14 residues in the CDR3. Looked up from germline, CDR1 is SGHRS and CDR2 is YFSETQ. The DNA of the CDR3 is TGCGCCAGCAGCTTGGGGCAGGAGGCGGACGAGCAGTACTTC. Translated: CASSLGQEADEQYF.

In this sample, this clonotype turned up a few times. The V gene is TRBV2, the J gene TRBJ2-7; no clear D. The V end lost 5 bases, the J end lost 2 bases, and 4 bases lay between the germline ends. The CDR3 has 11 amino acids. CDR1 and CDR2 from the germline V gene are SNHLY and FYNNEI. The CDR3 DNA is TGTGCCAGCAGTTTTACCTACGAGCAGTACTTC. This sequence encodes CASSFTYEQYF.

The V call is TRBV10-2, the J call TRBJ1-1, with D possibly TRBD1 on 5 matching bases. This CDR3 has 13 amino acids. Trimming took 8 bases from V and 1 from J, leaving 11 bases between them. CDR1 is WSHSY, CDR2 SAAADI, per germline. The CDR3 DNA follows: TGCGCCAGCGCTCACGGACAGAACACTGAAGCTTTCTTT. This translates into CASAHGQNTEAFF.